Following are 31 T cell receptor beta chains from one sample sequenced in a study of T cells after yellow fever vaccination (dated by TCRdb to between 2018 and 2021). The library was prepared using 5' RACE. TCRdb lists the instrument as Illumina HiSeq 2500. The public reads were reanalyzed by TCRdb: fastp trimming at Q25, MiXCR alignment, in-frame beta chains only. Each record represents a unique CDR3 protein, reported with the most common genes and DNA among its rows. This sample is represented by approximately 350,000 distinct CDR3 sequences; 9.5% to 13% of them were singletons. More than 15% of the sample belongs to the ten largest clones. The treatment or condition label corresponds to: live attenuated yellow fever vaccine strain. Sequencing used PBMCs, obtained on the day of the first yellow fever vaccination. Source of these receptors: a man in his late teens or twenties who received the YFV17D yellow fever vaccine.

V and J are TRBV5-6 and TRBJ2-3; unclear D gene. This CDR3 contains 15 residues. Germline CDR1 is SGHDT and CDR2 is YYEEEE. V lost 3 bases and J lost 2, with 13 bases in between. CDR3 bases: TGTGCCAGCAGCTCTCCGAGCCGAACCACAGATACGCAGTATTTT. It translates to CASSSPSRTTDTQYF.

The rearrangement links TRBV12-3 or TRBV12-4 to TRBJ2-7; TRBD2 matches at 12 bases. The CDR3 has 18 residues. Unmatched junction bases numbered 19, after V lost 11 bases and J lost 2 bases. CDR3 in amino acids: CAFSLRLRGLAGTYEQYF. CDR3 DNA: TGTGCCTTCAGTTTAAGACTGCGTGGACTAGCGGGGACCTACGAGCAGTACTTC.

This clonotype was counted between two and nine times. The chain recombines TRBV27 with TRBJ2-1, with TRBD1 identical over 8 bases. The germline CDR1 and CDR2 sequences are MNHEY and SMNVEV (reference sequence). The CDR3 runs to 16 residues. After removal of 6 bases from V and 0 bases from J, the junction contained 7 bases not matched to a gene. The CDR3: CASSLQGGSSYNEQFF. As DNA, the CDR3 is TGTGCCAGCAGCCTACAGGGGGGAAGCTCCTACAATGAGCAGTTCTTC.

This clonotype was picked up a small number of times. The chain is built from TRBV4-1 and TRBJ2-7, with D maybe TRBD1 (5 bases). The CDR3 extends over 13 amino acids. Germline lookup yields CDR1 MGHRA and CDR2 YSYEKL. Trimming removed 1 base from V and 3 bases from J, with 7 bases in between. CDR3 loop: CASSQAQGYEQYF. In DNA, the CDR3 is TGCGCCAGCAGCCAAGCCCAGGGCTACGAGCAGTACTTC.

In this sample, this clonotype turned up a few times. The chain is built from TRBV5-5 and TRBJ2-6; D remains unclear. Germline V lookup: CDR1 SGHKS, CDR2 YYEKEE (reference sequence). The CDR3 length is 14 residues. Trimming stripped 7 bases from V and 0 bases from J, with 8 bases between. The CDR3 region has the DNA TGTGCCAGCGTCGGGTACTCTGGGGCCAACGTCCTGACTTTC. Its translation is CASVGYSGANVLTF.

The V and J genes are TRBV5-4 and TRBJ2-2; D is uncertain. The CDR3 runs to 15 residues. V was cut by 4 bases and J by 0 bases, with 10 bases left in between. Germline V gene sequence: CDR1 SGHNT, CDR2 YYREEE (reference sequence). Here the CDR3 DNA reads TGTGCCAGCAGCCCTGCCCGGGCGAACACCGGGGAGCTGTTTTTT. Its protein is CASSPARANTGELFF.

This chain connects TRBV20-1 to TRBJ2-6, with 8 bases identical to TRBD1. The CDR3 spans 19 residues. J gave up 1 base and V 3 bases, and 14 bases lay outside the gene matches. Looked up from germline, CDR1 is DFQATT and CDR2 is SNEGSKA (reference sequence). The CDR3, as DNA: TGCAGTGCTAGCGGACAGGGTGGTGGGGAAATATCTGGGGCCAACGTCCTGACTTTC. Translated, it gives CSASGQGGGEISGANVLTF.

This clonotype came up a few times. J is TRBJ1-2 and V is TRBV7-9, with TRBD1 identical over 10 bases. Germline values: CDR1 SEHNR, CDR2 FQNEAQ (reference sequence). Germline trimming cut 6 bases from V and 8 bases from J; bases unmatched to any gene: 15. This CDR3 contains 16 residues. For the CDR3, the DNA is TGTGCCAGCAGACACGCCGGGACAGGGGCTCCTCAGGGCTACACCTTC. The encoded protein is CASRHAGTGAPQGYTF.

The chain is built from TRBV4-1 and TRBJ1-2, with D possibly matching TRBD1 (6 bases). CDR3 length: 16 amino acids. V was shortened by 2 bases and J by 2 bases, with 15 bases between the two germline ends. From germline, CDR1 is MGHRA and CDR2 YSYEKL. Written as DNA, the CDR3 is TGCGCCAGCAGCCAACCCAGACGGGGGCTGAACTATGGCTACACCTTC. As protein: CASSQPRRGLNYGYTF.

This clonotype has more than one count but fewer than ten. At one of its ends the junction is not consistent with the germline gene, which may arise from a read error. The chain has TRBV7-7 and TRBJ1-3; TRBD1 matches at 7 bases. This CDR3 region has 15 residues. The germline V gene has CDR1 SSHAT and CDR2 FNYEAQ (reference sequence). The chain's CDR3 is CASSEGARSGNTIYF. CDR3 DNA: TGTGCTAGCAGCGAGGGGGCTCGCTCTGGAAACACCATATATTTT.

This clonotype was seen a handful of times. This sequence joins TRBV10-3 and TRBJ2-5; 7 nucleotides line up with TRBD1. Germline assignment: CDR1 ENHRY and CDR2 SYGVKD. This CDR3 is built from 14 residues. With 4 bases clipped from V and 5 bases from J, the junction kept 7 bases outside the gene matches. The CDR3 DNA follows: TGTGCCATCAGTGGGAGACAGGGTGGGGAGACCCAGTACTTC. Protein product: CAISGRQGGETQYF.

This clonotype was recorded a few times. This chain uses TRBV4-1 with TRBJ1-2; no clear D. The CDR3 length is 15 residues. Germline CDR1 and CDR2: MGHRA and YSYEKL. V was trimmed by 1 base and J by 4 bases, leaving 13 bases between them. The CDR3 reads CASSQGKGPFYGYTF. DNA for the CDR3: TGCGCCAGCAGCCAAGGGAAGGGCCCCTTCTATGGCTACACCTTC.

The rearrangement uses TRBV7-2 and TRBJ2-6; D uncertain. The V and J ends lost 8 bases and 4 bases respectively, with 6 bases between them. CDR1 SGHTA and CDR2 FQGNSA come from the germline V gene. The CDR3 totals 12 residues. The CDR3 here is CASLLGANVLTF. DNA of the CDR3: TGTGCCAGCCTGTTGGGGGCCAACGTCCTGACTTTC.

The chain joins TRBV11-2 to TRBJ2-1, with D unclear. Between the trimmed V and J ends, which lost 3 bases and 8 bases, there was a span of 20 bases. The CDR3 runs 16 residues. Germline CDR1 is SGHAT and CDR2 is FQNNGV. CDR3: CASSFPTNAVLDEQFF. The DNA of the CDR3 is TGTGCCAGCAGCTTCCCAACTAACGCGGTTTTGGATGAGCAGTTCTTC.

This rearrangement joins TRBV24-1 to TRBJ1-4, with D hard to call. This CDR3 is 15 amino acids long. Per the germline V gene, CDR1 is KGHDR and CDR2 is SFDVKD. V lost 4 bases and J 8 bases, leaving 16 bases between the germline ends. The CDR3 loop is CATSDPGQWGEKLFF. The CDR3 DNA reads TGTGCCACCAGTGACCCCGGCCAGTGGGGAGAAAAACTGTTTTTT.

In its sample, this clonotype was seen a few times. The chain uses TRBV29-1 and TRBJ2-3; 8 bases line up with TRBD2. This CDR3 region has 14 residues. CDR1 SQVTM and CDR2 ANQGSEA come from the germline V gene. The ends lost 6 bases at V and 1 base at J; junction bases unmatched: 6. This CDR3 reads CSVGLAFGTDTQYF. The CDR3 nucleotides are TGCAGCGTAGGACTAGCTTTCGGCACAGATACGCAGTATTTT.

Remarks on this clonotype: Just one base apart from a much larger clone, this may be a read error. The chain couples TRBV6-6 to TRBJ1-2; unclear D gene. Between the trimmed V and J ends, which lost 4 bases and 5 bases, there was a span of 5 bases. This CDR3 comprises 11 residues. CDR1 MNHNY and CDR2 SVGAGI come from the germline V gene (reference sequence). The CDR3 sequence: CASSLQYGYTF. The CDR3 DNA follows: TGTGCCAGCAGTTTACAGTATGGCTACACCTTC.

This clonotype was recorded a few times. The genes are TRBV30 and TRBJ2-7, with 8 bases identical to TRBD1. Germline V lookup: CDR1 GTSNPN, CDR2 SVGIG (reference sequence). Unmatched junction bases numbered 6, after V lost 0 bases and J lost 5 bases. This CDR3 is built from 14 residues. The CDR3 region is CAWSVWTGPHEQYF. In DNA form, the CDR3 reads TGTGCCTGGAGTGTGTGGACAGGGCCCCACGAGCAGTACTTC.

The chain is built from TRBV6-2 or TRBV6-3 and TRBJ2-7; D may be TRBD1 or TRBD2 (5 bases each). CDR1 is MNHEY, CDR2 SVGEGT, per germline. There are 12 residues in the CDR3. V lost 5 bases and J 7 bases, leaving 12 bases between the germline ends. This CDR3 reads CASSLGAGEQYF. The CDR3 DNA sequence: TGTGCCAGCAGTCTCGGGGCTGGGGAGCAGTACTTC.

Here the CDR3 DNA reads TGTGCCAGCAGCTTTCGGGCGAATCAGCCCCAGCATTTT. This sequence encodes CASSFRANQPQHF. V gene TRBV7-2 combines with J gene TRBJ1-5; D not certain. The CDR3 extends over 13 amino acids. Germline CDR1 is SGHTA and CDR2 is FQGNSA. Trimming took 3 bases from V and 4 from J, leaving 7 bases between them.

V usage is TRBV6-1 and J usage is TRBJ2-1; 13 bases align to TRBD2. Germline assignment: CDR1 MNHNS and CDR2 SASEGT. CDR3 length: 17 amino acids. V was pared by 6 bases and J by 0 bases, with 5 bases of the junction left unmatched. Written as DNA, the CDR3 is TGTGCCAGCAGGGGGACTAGCGGGGTGAGCTCCTACAATGAGCAGTTCTTC. The encoded protein is CASRGTSGVSSYNEQFF.

The chain employs TRBV5-5 and TRBJ2-1; a possible D gene is TRBD1 (6 bases). Trimming took 2 bases from V and 5 from J, leaving 11 bases between them. The CDR3 is 14 amino acids. Per germline, CDR1 SGHKS and CDR2 YYEKEE (reference sequence). The CDR3 DNA reads as TGTGCCAGCAGCTTTGATAACAGGGACAATGAGCAGTTCTTC. Its translation is CASSFDNRDNEQFF.

This clonotype turned up a few times. Here the CDR3 reads CASSTNRGETQYF. The CDR3 region has the DNA TGTGCCAGTAGTACAAACAGGGGAGAGACCCAGTACTTC. The chain couples TRBV19 to TRBJ2-5; 7 bases map to TRBD1. V lost 4 bases, J lost 4 bases, and 3 bases stayed unmatched. The CDR3 runs 13 residues. Germline V gene sequence: CDR1 LNHDA, CDR2 SQIVND (reference sequence).

V and J are TRBV2 and TRBJ1-5, with TRBD1 matching 9 bases. CDR3 length: 15 amino acids. J gave up 1 base and V 8 bases, and 6 bases lay outside the gene matches. Germline V gene sequence: CDR1 SNHLY, CDR2 FYNNEI. The chain's CDR3 is CASDRGKGSNQPQHF. CDR3 nucleotide sequence: TGTGCCAGCGACAGGGGGAAGGGAAGCAATCAGCCCCAGCATTTT.

The V call is TRBV6-1, the J call TRBJ1-1, with D unclear. CDR1 MNHNS and CDR2 SASEGT come from the germline V gene. V lost 7 bases, J lost 8 bases, and 11 bases lay in between. The CDR3 has 11 amino acids. CDR3 nucleotide sequence: TGTGCCAGCACTACAAACTACGAAGCTTTCTTT. Protein: CASTTNYEAFF.

A few counts support this clonotype. The genes are TRBV4-3 and TRBJ2-6; D perhaps matches TRBD2 (6 bases). V dropped 0 bases and J dropped 0 bases, with 15 bases sitting between them. CDR3 length: 19 amino acids. Germline V gives CDR1 LGHNA, CDR2 YSLEER. For the CDR3, the DNA is TGCGCCAGCAGCCAAGACCCGGCGGGGACCTACTCTGGGGCCAACGTCCTGACTTTC. Translating it yields CASSQDPAGTYSGANVLTF.

This clonotype was seen only a few times. This chain uses TRBV5-4 with TRBJ2-3; D may match TRBD1 or TRBD2 (5 bases each). The CDR3 is 14 amino acids. The germline gives CDR1 SGHNT, CDR2 YYREEE (reference sequence). Deletions cut 2 bases from V and 2 bases from J, with 9 bases between. This chain's CDR3 is CASSFGGLTDTQYF. CDR3 nucleotide sequence: TGTGCCAGCAGCTTTGGGGGTCTCACAGATACGCAGTATTTT.

This clonotype was counted only a few times. The chain links TRBV29-1 to TRBJ2-3, with 8 nucleotides matching TRBD1. The CDR3 covers 19 residues. Trimming cost V 2 bases and J 3 bases; bases outside gene matches: 19. Germline loops: CDR1 SQVTM, CDR2 ANQGSEA. CDR3 bases: TGCAGCGTTGAATTCGCCATCACAGGGGGGCAAAAAAGAACAGATACGCAGTATTTT. This codes for CSVEFAITGGQKRTDTQYF.

This chain's CDR3 is CASSQPGLGANYGYTF. DNA of the CDR3: TGTGCCAGCAGCCAACCCGGACTGGGAGCTAACTATGGCTACACCTTC. The V and J genes are TRBV3-1 and TRBJ1-2; D is unresolved. Looked up from germline, CDR1 is LGHDT and CDR2 is YNNKEL (reference sequence). The CDR3 covers 16 residues. The ends were cut back, 2 bases at V and 0 bases at J, with 13 bases in the middle.

In its sample, this clonotype was seen a few times. This rearrangement joins TRBV5-1 to TRBJ2-3; 14 positions agree with TRBD2. The CDR3 length is 17 residues. The V gene's germline CDR1 is SGHRS and CDR2 YFSETQ. V trimming: 3 bases; J trimming: 6 bases; junction bases outside the gene matches: 9. The CDR3 bases are TGCGCCAGCAGCTGGACGACTAGCGGGGGGGGTTGGGATACGCAGTATTTT. Protein: CASSWTTSGGGWDTQYF.

V and J are TRBV20-1 and TRBJ1-2; D might be TRBD1 (5 bases). The CDR3 spans 14 residues. Trimming shortened V by 0 bases and J by 4 bases, and 12 bases separated the two germline ends. Germline loops: CDR1 DFQATT, CDR2 SNEGSKA (reference sequence). CDR3 bases: TGCAGTGCTAGAGAAGACAGTGCCTTCTATGGCTACACCTTC. Its protein is CSAREDSAFYGYTF.